These 16 T cell receptor beta chains were all obtained from the same sample, sequenced in a study of shared clonotypes between healthy human individuals. The repertoire was sequenced with immunoSEQ multiplex PCR; TCRdb's copy has only in-frame clones and lacks some. The table records about 640,000 clones, less than 80% of them present only once. Sequences were obtained from memory CD4+ T cells sorted from blood. Subset described: CD45RA-negative fraction. The receptors come from a woman aged 30 to 39 in good health.

This clone was counted a few times. The chain is built from TRBV7-3 and TRBJ2-3; 10 bases match TRBD2. Germline CDR1 SGHTA, CDR2 FQGTGA. The CDR3 loop spans 16 amino acids. V lost 2 bases to trimming and J lost 2 bases; unmatched junction nucleotides: 4. CDR3 region: CASSLALAGLTDTQYF. The CDR3 coding sequence is TGTGCCAGCAGCTTAGCACTAGCGGGGCTCACAGATACGCAGTATTTT.

The chain recombines TRBV19 with TRBJ2-2; 8 bases are shared with TRBD2. Trimming cost V 3 bases and J 6 bases; bases outside gene matches: 6. Germline CDR1 and CDR2: LNHDA and SQIVND (reference sequence). This CDR3 spans 15 amino acids. The CDR3 spells CASSMYRGRSGELFF. The CDR3 nucleotides read TGTGCCAGTAGTATGTACCGCGGGAGGTCCGGGGAGCTGTTTTTT.

V usage is TRBV6-1 and J usage is TRBJ2-7, with 7 bases aligning to TRBD1. There are 11 residues in the CDR3. Per the germline V gene, CDR1 is MNHNS and CDR2 is SASEGT. V shed 11 bases and J 3 bases; nucleotides not matched to a gene: 4. The CDR3 reads CAGSGGYEQYF. DNA of the CDR3: TGTGCCGGCTCAGGGGGCTACGAGCAGTACTTC.

The chain joins TRBV11-2 to TRBJ2-7; D perhaps matches TRBD2 (6 bases). CDR3 length: 15 amino acids. Germline V gene sequence: CDR1 SGHAT, CDR2 FQNNGV. The V end lost 1 base, the J end lost 6 bases, and 16 bases lay between the germline ends. CDR3 amino acids: CASSLGGSGGSEQYF. The CDR3 nucleotides read TGTGCCAGCAGCTTAGGGGGTAGCGGCGGTTCCGAGCAGTACTTC.

Worth noting for this clone: A read error likely explains this, since a far larger clone differs by one base. The chain carries TRBV6-5 and TRBJ2-7, with 8 bases lining up with TRBD1. The CDR3 spans 13 residues. Germline V gives CDR1 MNHEY, CDR2 SVGAGI. CDR3 region: CASIVDRGYEQHF. The CDR3 DNA reads TGTGCCAGCATCGTAGACAGGGGCTACGAGCAGCACTTC.

The V gene is TRBV23-1, the J gene TRBJ2-1; no clear D gene. TRBV23-1 is labeled an ORF, and its function is uncertain. This CDR3 comprises 17 residues. Trimming cost V 3 bases and J 5 bases, with 20 bases left between them. The CDR3 nucleotides read TGCGCCAGCAGTCATATCCCCGCAGGTTATAGAGACAATGAGCAGTTCTTC. Protein: CASSHIPAGYRDNEQFF.

The chain uses TRBV30 and TRBJ1-5, with D perhaps TRBD1 (5 bases). CDR3 length: 15 residues. The V end was cut by 2 bases, the J end by 2 bases, with 13 bases between. Germline CDR1 and CDR2: GTSNPN and SVGIG (reference sequence). CDR3 nucleotides: TGTGCCTGGAGTTCAATGGGGCAGGGCAATCAGCCCCAGCATTTT. Amino acids: CAWSSMGQGNQPQHF.

The J gene is TRBJ1-1, the V gene TRBV4-2; 7 bases line up with TRBD1. The CDR3 runs 16 residues. V was pared by 1 base and J by 3 bases, with 8 bases of the junction left unmatched. Germline CDR1 is LGHNA and CDR2 is YNFKEQ. The CDR3 DNA reads as TGTGCCAGCAGCCAAGGACAGGGTGTTCTGGACACTGAAGCTTTCTTT. Its protein product is CASSQGQGVLDTEAFF.

The chain carries TRBV6-6 and TRBJ2-7; D may be TRBD2 (6 bases). The germline V gene encodes CDR1 MNHNY and CDR2 SVGAGI (reference sequence). There are 14 residues in the CDR3. Trimming removed 0 bases at V and 5 bases at J, with 11 bases between. This CDR3 is CASSYSVTRDEQYF. For the CDR3, the DNA is TGTGCCAGCAGTTACTCGGTGACTAGAGACGAGCAGTACTTC.

The chain is built from TRBV11-2 and TRBJ1-5, with D possibly matching TRBD1 (6 bases). CDR1 SGHAT and CDR2 FQNNGV come from the germline V gene. The V end was cut by 6 bases, the J end by 1 base, with 10 bases between. CDR3 length: 14 residues. The CDR3 sequence is CASSRQASNQPQHF. Here the CDR3 DNA reads TGTGCCAGCAGTCGACAGGCGAGCAATCAGCCCCAGCATTTT.

The V call is TRBV10-1, the J call TRBJ2-7, with D unclear. Germline V gene sequence: CDR1 WNHNN, CDR2 SYGVQD (reference sequence). V was clipped by 0 bases and J by 4 bases, with 7 bases between them. This CDR3 has 13 amino acids. For the CDR3, the DNA is TGCGCCAGCAGTGAGTCGGCTTTGTACGAGCAGTACTTC. This gives the protein CASSESALYEQYF.

The V call is TRBV2, the J call TRBJ2-7, with D uncertain. CDR3 length equals 12 residues. The ends were cut back, 7 bases at V and 2 bases at J, with 9 bases in the middle. In germline, CDR1 is SNHLY, CDR2 FYNNEI. CDR3 bases: TGTGCCAGCACCCCGGGCGCCTACGAGCAGTACTTC. It encodes CASTPGAYEQYF. Full variable domain (rest looked up from reference TRBV2 and TRBJ2-7): EPEVTQTPSHQVTQMGQEVILRCVPISNHLYFYWYRQILGQKVEFLVSFYNNEISEKSEIFDDQFSVERPDGSNFTLKIRSTKLEDSAMYFCASTPGAYEQYFGPGTRLTVT.

V is TRBV7-2 and J is TRBJ2-7, with unresolved D. The germline CDR1 and CDR2 sequences are SGHTA and FQGNSA. Trimming stripped 4 bases from V and 0 bases from J, with 13 bases between. The CDR3 consists of 15 residues. The CDR3 spells CASSYSTWGSYEQYF. DNA for the CDR3: TGTGCCAGCAGCTACTCGACCTGGGGCTCCTACGAGCAGTACTTC.

This clone came up many times. The V call is TRBV28, the J call TRBJ2-1; 10 positions match TRBD2. The J segment lost 4 bases and the V segment lost 6 bases, leaving 21 bases of the junction unmatched. CDR1 and CDR2 (germline): MDHEN, SYDVKM. The CDR3 spans 20 residues. CDR3 coding DNA: TGTGCCAGCAGAAATACCCCGGGACTAGCGACTAGAAAGGGGTACAATGAGCAGTTCTTC. This gives the protein CASRNTPGLATRKGYNEQFF. Complete variable domain (other parts from reference TRBV28 and TRBJ2-1): DVKVTQSSRYLVKRTGEKVFLECVQDMDHENMFWYRQDPGLGLRLIYFSYDVKMKEKGDIPEGYSVSREKKERFSLILESASTNQTSMYLCASRNTPGLATRKGYNEQFFGPGTRLTVL.

The rearrangement joins TRBV7-9 to TRBJ2-2, with 9 bases that match TRBD2. CDR1 and CDR2 from the germline V gene are SEHNR and FQNEAQ (reference sequence). J gave up 5 bases and V 5 bases, and 12 bases lay outside the gene matches. The CDR3 is 17 amino acids. CDR3 amino acids: CASSPRVAGEITGELFF. The DNA of the CDR3 is TGTGCCAGCAGCCCCCGGGTAGCGGGAGAGATAACCGGGGAGCTGTTTTTT.

V and J are TRBV27 and TRBJ1-2, with 8 nucleotides matching TRBD1. Germline V gene sequence: CDR1 MNHEY, CDR2 SMNVEV (reference sequence). The CDR3 runs to 15 residues. J gave up 3 bases and V 3 bases, and 6 bases lay outside the gene matches. DNA of the CDR3: TGTGCCAGCAGTTTTAGGGGACAGGACGACTATGGCTACACCTTC. Encoded protein: CASSFRGQDDYGYTF.